One TCR beta chain is described in this entry. No conserved phenylalanine or tryptophan is present at the end of the CDR3, so a read error is the likely explanation. No DNA is shown, since the ends of the CDR3 on it are uncertain; the CDR3 is the one TCRdb lists. TCRdb ran MiXCR on the multiplex PCR reads and lists one entry per CDR3 protein. The sample shows about 31,000 distinct CDR3 sequences, 60% to 70% of them seen only once. The sample is drawn from a study of breast tumors, draining lymph nodes, adjacent tissues. The length of the CDR3 is 15 amino acids, counting both ends. CDR1 is SNHLY, CDR2 FYNNEI, per germline.

The rearrangement uses TRBV2 and TRBJ2-5; the table assigns TRBD2, which was not confirmed against the DNA. The specimen sequenced was breast tumor tissue. This sequence was found in a female donor with breast cancer. Some clones in this sample may be carry-over from other donors' samples. This CDR3 reads CASSRTSGRGETPDL.